Sequencing of this T cell receptor beta chain was carried out in a study of cytomegalovirus exposure and HLA in healthy donors. Study-wide results and limits: CMV serostatus was the only immune exposure information that was available. The authors excluded some V segments, including TRBV6-2 and TRBV6-3, as indistinguishable. Previously analyzed data showed that most TCR beta V segments were productive at a frequency of about 90% or about 30%.

PCR used 60 Vbeta primers and 13 Jbeta primers. Assay: immunoSEQ multiplex PCR; the TCRdb copy retains only in-frame clones and omits some. The sample has more than 100,000 clones, about 83% seen once. As for this clone: Antigen unknown.

CDR1 is SGHNT and CDR2 is YYREEE in the germline V gene (reference sequence). V lost 4 bases, J lost 3 bases, and 10 bases lay in between. The length of the CDR3 is 13 residues. Sequences were obtained from PBMCs. The chain carries TRBV5-4 and TRBJ1-2; D remains unclear. The source is a woman aged 25 to 39 in good health and CMV-seronegative. This CDR3 reads CASSPDLDYGYTF. CDR3 nucleotides: TGTGCCAGCAGCCCCGACTTGGACTATGGCTACACCTTC.